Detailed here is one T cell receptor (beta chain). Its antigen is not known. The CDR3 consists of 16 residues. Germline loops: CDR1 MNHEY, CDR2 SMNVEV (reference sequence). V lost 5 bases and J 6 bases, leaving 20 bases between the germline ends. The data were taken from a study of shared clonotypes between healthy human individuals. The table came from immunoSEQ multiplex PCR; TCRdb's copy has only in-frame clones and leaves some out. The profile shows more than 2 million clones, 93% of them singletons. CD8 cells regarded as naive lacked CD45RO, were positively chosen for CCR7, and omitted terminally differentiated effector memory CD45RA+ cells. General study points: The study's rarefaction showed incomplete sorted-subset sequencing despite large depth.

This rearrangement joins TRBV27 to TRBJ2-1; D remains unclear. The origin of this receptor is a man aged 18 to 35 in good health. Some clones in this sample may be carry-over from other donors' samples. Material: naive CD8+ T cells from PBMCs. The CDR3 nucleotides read TGTGCCAGCAGTCTCCGCCCTAGGGCCCCGAGCAATGAGCAGTTCTTC. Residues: CASSLRPRAPSNEQFF.